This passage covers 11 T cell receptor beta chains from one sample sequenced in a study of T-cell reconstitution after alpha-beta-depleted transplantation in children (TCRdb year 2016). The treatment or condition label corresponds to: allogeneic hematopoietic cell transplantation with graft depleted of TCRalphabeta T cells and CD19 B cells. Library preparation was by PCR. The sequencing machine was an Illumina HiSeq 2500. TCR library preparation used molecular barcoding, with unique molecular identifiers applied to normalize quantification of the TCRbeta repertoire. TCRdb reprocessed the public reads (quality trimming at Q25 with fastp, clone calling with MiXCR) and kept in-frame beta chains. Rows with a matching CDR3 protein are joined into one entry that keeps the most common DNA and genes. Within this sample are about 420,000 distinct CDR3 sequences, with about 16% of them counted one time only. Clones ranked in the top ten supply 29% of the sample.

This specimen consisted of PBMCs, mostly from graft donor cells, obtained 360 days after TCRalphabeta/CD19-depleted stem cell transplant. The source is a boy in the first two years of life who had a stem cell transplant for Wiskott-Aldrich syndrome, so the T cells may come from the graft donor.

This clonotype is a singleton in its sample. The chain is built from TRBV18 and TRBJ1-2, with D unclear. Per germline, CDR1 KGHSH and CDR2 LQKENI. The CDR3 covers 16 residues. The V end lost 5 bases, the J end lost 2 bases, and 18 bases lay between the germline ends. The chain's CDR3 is CASSSPRRWLNYGYTF. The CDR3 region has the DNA TGTGCCAGCTCATCGCCCCGGAGGTGGCTGAACTATGGCTACACCTTC. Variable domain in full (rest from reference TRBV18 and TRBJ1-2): NAGVMQNPRHLVRRRGQEARLRCSPMKGHSHVYWYRQLPEEGLKFMVYLQKENIIDESGMPKERFSAEFPKEGPSILRIQQVVRGDSAAYFCASSSPRRWLNYGYTFGSGTRLTVV.

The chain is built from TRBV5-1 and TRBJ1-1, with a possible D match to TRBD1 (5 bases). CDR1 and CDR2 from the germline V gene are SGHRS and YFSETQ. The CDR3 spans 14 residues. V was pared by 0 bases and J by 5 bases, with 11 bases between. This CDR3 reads CASSLASGGTEAFF. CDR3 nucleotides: TGCGCCAGCAGCTTGGCTTCCGGGGGGACTGAAGCTTTCTTT.

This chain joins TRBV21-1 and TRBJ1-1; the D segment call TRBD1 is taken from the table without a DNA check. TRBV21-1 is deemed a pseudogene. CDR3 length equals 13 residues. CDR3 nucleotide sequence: TGTGCCAGCGTGGCGGGGACGAGGAGGAAAGCTTTCTTT. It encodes CASVAGTRRKAFF.

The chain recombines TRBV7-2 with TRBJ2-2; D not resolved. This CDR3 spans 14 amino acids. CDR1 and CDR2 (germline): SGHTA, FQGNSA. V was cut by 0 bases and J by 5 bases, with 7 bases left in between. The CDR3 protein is CASSLALLTGELFF. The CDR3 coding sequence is TGTGCCAGCAGCTTAGCGCTACTTACCGGGGAGCTGTTTTTT. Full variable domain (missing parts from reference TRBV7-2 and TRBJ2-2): GAGVSQSPSNKVTEKGKDVELRCDPISGHTALYWYRQSLGQGLEFLIYFQGNSAPDKSGLPSDRFSAERTGGSVSTLTIQRTQQEDSAVYLCASSLALLTGELFFGEGSRLTVL.

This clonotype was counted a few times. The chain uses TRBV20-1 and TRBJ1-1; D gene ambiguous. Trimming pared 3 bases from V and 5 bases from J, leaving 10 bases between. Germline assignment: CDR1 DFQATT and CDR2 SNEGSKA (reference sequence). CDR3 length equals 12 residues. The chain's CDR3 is CSASHLGTEAFF. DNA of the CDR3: TGCAGTGCTAGTCATCTTGGGACTGAAGCTTTCTTT.

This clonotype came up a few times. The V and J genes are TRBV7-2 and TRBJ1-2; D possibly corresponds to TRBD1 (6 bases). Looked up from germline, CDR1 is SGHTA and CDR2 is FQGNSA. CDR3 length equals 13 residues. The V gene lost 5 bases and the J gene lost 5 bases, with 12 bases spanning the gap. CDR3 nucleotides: TGTGCCAGCAGCGTGGGACACCGATATGGCTACACCTTC. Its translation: CASSVGHRYGYTF.

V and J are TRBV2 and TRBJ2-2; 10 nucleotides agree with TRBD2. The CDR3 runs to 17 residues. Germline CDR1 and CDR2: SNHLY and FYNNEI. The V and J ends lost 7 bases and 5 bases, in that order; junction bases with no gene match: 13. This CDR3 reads CASIHRLAGVRTGELFF. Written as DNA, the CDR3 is TGTGCCAGCATACACCGCCTAGCGGGAGTACGGACCGGGGAGCTGTTTTTT. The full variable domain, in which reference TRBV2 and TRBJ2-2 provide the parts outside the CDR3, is EPEVTQTPSHQVTQMGQEVILRCVPISNHLYFYWYRQILGQKVEFLVSFYNNEISEKSEIFDDQFSVERPDGSNFTLKIRSTKLEDSAMYFCASIHRLAGVRTGELFFGEGSRLTVL.

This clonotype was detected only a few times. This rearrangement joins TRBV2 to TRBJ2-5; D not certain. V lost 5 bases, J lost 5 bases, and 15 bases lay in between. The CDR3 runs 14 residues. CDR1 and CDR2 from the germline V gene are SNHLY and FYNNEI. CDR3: CASSRTPVMETQYF. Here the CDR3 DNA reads TGTGCCAGCAGTCGGACCCCAGTGATGGAGACCCAGTACTTC.

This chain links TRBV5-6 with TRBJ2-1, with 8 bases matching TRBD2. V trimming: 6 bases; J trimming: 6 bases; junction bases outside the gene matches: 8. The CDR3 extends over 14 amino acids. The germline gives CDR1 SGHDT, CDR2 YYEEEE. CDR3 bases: TGTGCCAGCACGTTGGGACTAGTTAGCAATGAGCAGTTCTTC. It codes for CASTLGLVSNEQFF.

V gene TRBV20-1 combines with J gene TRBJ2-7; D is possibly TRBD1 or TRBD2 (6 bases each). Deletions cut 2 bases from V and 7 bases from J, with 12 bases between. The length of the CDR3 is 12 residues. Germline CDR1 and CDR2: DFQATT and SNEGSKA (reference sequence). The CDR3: CSARPGAGEQYF. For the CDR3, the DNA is TGCAGTGCTAGACCGGGGGCGGGAGAGCAGTACTTC.

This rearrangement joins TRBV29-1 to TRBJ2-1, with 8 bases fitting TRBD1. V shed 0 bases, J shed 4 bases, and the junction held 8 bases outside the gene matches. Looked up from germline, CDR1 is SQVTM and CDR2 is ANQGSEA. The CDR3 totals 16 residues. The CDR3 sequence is CSVEDRGRGPYNEQFF. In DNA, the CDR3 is TGCAGCGTTGAAGATCGAGGCAGGGGGCCTTACAATGAGCAGTTCTTC.